Listed below are T cell receptor beta chains from one sample, sequenced in a study of T cell changes during pregnancy in multiple sclerosis. Assay: immunoSEQ multiplex PCR; the TCRdb copy retains only in-frame clones and omits some. The sample lists tens of thousands of clones, roughly 93% occurring once. The sample here was peripheral blood, taken in the second trimester of pregnancy. The receptors originated from a female donor with multiple sclerosis, enrolled in a pregnancy study. The CDR3 runs from the conserved cysteine through the conserved F or W. D genes are given only for firm matches. The size entry is marked missing in some rows and otherwise reads once, few, many or a size class.

clone_size j_call cdr3_length v_call d_call cdr3_aa cdr3_nt
NA TRBJ2-7 13 TRBV6-4 NA CASSDRDTYEQYF TGTGCCAGCAGTGACCGGGACACCTACGAGCAGTACTTC
NA TRBJ2-1 14 TRBV2 TRBD2 CASQRGGSYNEQFF TGTGCCAGTCAGCGGGGGGGATCCTACAATGAGCAGTTCTTC
once TRBJ1-2 15 TRBV19 TRBD1 CATGYGTGPGYGYTF TGTGCCACCGGGTACGGGACAGGGCCCGGCTATGGCTACACCTTC
NA TRBJ2-6 14 TRBV11-1 NA CASSDTSGANVLTF TGTGCCAGCTCTGACACGTCTGGGGCCAACGTCCTGACTTTC
NA TRBJ1-2 13 TRBV19 TRBD1 CASHRGGGYGYTF TGTGCCAGTCACAGGGGTGGGGGCTATGGCTACACCTTC
NA TRBJ2-3 17 TRBV7-2 TRBD2 CASSSRTSGEGSYTQYF TGTGCCAGCAGCTCCCGGACTAGCGGGGAGGGTTCGTATACGCAGTATTTT
NA TRBJ2-2 14 TRBV5-6 NA CASSLWQGSGELFF TGTGCCAGCAGCTTGTGGCAGGGGTCCGGGGAGCTGTTTTTT
NA TRBJ1-2 14 TRBV25-1 NA CASSDHHRLGGYTF TGTGCCAGCAGTGACCATCACAGGTTGGGGGGCTACACCTTC
NA TRBJ1-5 14 TRBV28 NA CASSPYRDNQPQHF TGTGCCAGCAGTCCGTACAGGGACAATCAGCCCCAGCATTTT
NA TRBJ2-5 15 TRBV5-1 TRBD1 CASSPMGGQGETQYF TGCGCCAGCAGCCCAATGGGTGGACAGGGAGAGACCCAGTACTTC
NA TRBJ2-3 14 TRBV18 NA CASSPGAPRDTQYF TGTGCCAGCTCACCTGGGGCCCCCCGGGATACGCAGTATTTT